One and the same sample provided the 26 T cell receptor beta chains below, sequenced in a study of patients and donors after allogeneic stem cell transplantation. TCRdb ran MiXCR on the RT-PCR reads and lists one entry per CDR3 protein. This table has 25,000 to 40,000 distinct CDR3 sequences, about two fifths appearing once. Sequencing was performed on blood, either unsorted or a sorted T cell fraction (not recorded which). All receptors come from a human donor who was either an allogeneic HSCT recipient or a stem cell or donor lymphocyte infusion donor (not recorded which). It is not recorded whose cells these are; they may come from a transplant donor.

In its sample, this clonotype was seen a few times. The chain employs TRBV7-9 and TRBJ2-3; D unclear. There are 13 residues in the CDR3. Trimming stripped 5 bases from V and 2 bases from J, with 8 bases between. The germline CDR1 and CDR2 sequences are SEHNR and FQNEAQ (reference sequence). Here the CDR3 reads CASSPDATDTQYF. In DNA, the CDR3 is TGTGCCAGCAGCCCAGACGCCACAGATACGCAGTATTTT. The full variable domain, rest sourced from reference TRBV7-9 and TRBJ2-3, is DTGVSQNPRHKITKRGQNVTFRCDPISEHNRLYWYRQTLGQGPEFLTYFQNEAQLEKSRLLSDRFSAERPKGSFSTLEIQRTEQGDSAMYLCASSPDATDTQYFGPGTRLTVL.

The chain recombines TRBV7-2 with TRBJ1-1, with D uncertain. Germline lookup yields CDR1 SGHTA and CDR2 FQGNSA. V was clipped by 10 bases and J by 0 bases, with 12 bases between them. This CDR3 contains 13 residues. This chain's CDR3 is CATARNMNTEAFF. The CDR3 nucleotides are TGTGCCACTGCGAGGAACATGAACACTGAAGCTTTCTTT.

The rearrangement links TRBV4-2 to TRBJ2-5; 9 bases line up with TRBD2. This CDR3 region has 18 residues. The V and J ends lost 0 bases and 1 base, in that order; junction bases with no gene match: 9. Germline CDR1 reads LGHNA; CDR2 reads YNFKEQ. The CDR3 sequence is CASSQERRSGGRQETQYF. In nucleotides, the CDR3 is TGTGCCAGCAGCCAAGAAAGGCGTAGCGGGGGCCGCCAAGAGACCCAGTACTTC.

V gene TRBV20-1 combines with J gene TRBJ1-6, with a possible D match to TRBD1 (6 bases). This CDR3 is 13 amino acids long. Trimming stripped 5 bases from V and 14 bases from J, with 19 bases between. CDR1 is DFQATT, CDR2 SNEGSKA, per germline (reference sequence). The CDR3 region is CSAWTAERFTLHF. CDR3 DNA: TGCAGTGCTTGGACAGCCGAAAGATTCACCCTCCACTTT.

CDR3 sequence reads: CSTIPTDGTDTQYF. In DNA, the CDR3 is TGCAGTACTATCCCGACGGACGGCACAGATACGCAGTATTTT. The chain uses TRBV20-1 and TRBJ2-3; D is uncertain. The germline V gene encodes CDR1 DFQATT and CDR2 SNEGSKA (reference sequence). V shed 8 bases and J shed 1 base, with 16 bases lying between them. The CDR3 consists of 14 residues.

The rearrangement joins TRBV12-3 or TRBV12-4 to TRBJ2-5; D is possibly TRBD1 or TRBD2 (5 bases each). The CDR3 is 13 amino acids. The V end lost 1 base, the J end lost 5 bases, and 8 bases lay between the germline ends. The CDR3 loop is CASSLGGSETQYF. The CDR3 nucleotides are TGTGCCAGCAGTTTAGGGGGGAGTGAGACCCAGTACTTC.

This chain links TRBV15 with TRBJ1-5; D call uncertain. The CDR3 is 15 amino acids. Germline loops: CDR1 LNHNV, CDR2 YYDKDF (reference sequence). Between the trimmed V and J ends, which lost 0 bases and 4 bases, there was a span of 10 bases. DNA for the CDR3: TGTGCCACCAGCAGAGATCGGAACCCTAATCAGCCCCAGCATTTT. Encoded protein: CATSRDRNPNQPQHF.

V and J are TRBV25-1 and TRBJ2-7; TRBD1 is a possible D gene (6 bases). CDR3 size: 15 residues. Trimming left V 1 base short and J 0 bases short, with 10 bases between. Germline CDR1 and CDR2: MGHDK and SYGVNS. The CDR3 bases are TGTGCCAGCAGTGAATCAGGGGCTAGCTCCTACGAGCAGTACGTC. Amino acids: CASSESGASSYEQYV.

A few counts support this clonotype. The V gene is TRBV5-1, the J gene TRBJ2-1; TRBD2 matches 10 bases. With V trimmed by 3 bases and J by 6 bases, 12 bases remained unmatched. CDR3 length equals 17 residues. Per germline, CDR1 SGHRS and CDR2 YFSETQ. CDR3 nucleotides: TGCGCCAGCAGCTACCTTTACACTAGCGGGGCACGCAATGAGCAGTTCTTC. Its translation: CASSYLYTSGARNEQFF.

The chain employs TRBV12-3 or TRBV12-4 and TRBJ1-1, with D possibly matching TRBD1 (5 bases). The V gene lost 5 bases and the J gene lost 5 bases, with 12 bases spanning the gap. The CDR3 runs 13 residues. The CDR3 protein is CASSPQGLTEAFF. The CDR3 coding sequence is TGTGCCAGCAGTCCCCAGGGTCTTACTGAAGCTTTCTTT.

This rearrangement joins TRBV20-1 to TRBJ2-1; 10 positions agree with TRBD2. Germline loops: CDR1 DFQATT, CDR2 SNEGSKA (reference sequence). The junction had 4 bases not matched to a gene; V was cut back by 5 bases and J by 3 bases. The CDR3 has 14 amino acids. Here the CDR3 reads CSAGRTSGYNEQFF. CDR3 nucleotides: TGCAGTGCTGGAAGGACTAGCGGCTACAATGAGCAGTTCTTC.

Of note for this clonotype: At one end, the junction sequence differs from germline, possibly due to a read error. The chain is built from TRBV5-5 and TRBJ2-3; D possibly corresponds to TRBD1 (6 bases). This CDR3 is built from 15 residues. Per the germline V gene, CDR1 is SGHKS and CDR2 is YYEKEE (reference sequence). The DNA for the CDR3 is TGTGCCGGCAGCTTGAGGCAGGGGTTTTCAGATACGCAGTATTTT. Amino acid sequence: CAGSLRQGFSDTQYF.

The chain links TRBV18 to TRBJ2-1, with TRBD2 matching over 14 bases. From germline, CDR1 is KGHSH and CDR2 LQKENI. This CDR3 comprises 17 residues. Trimming took 0 bases from V and 8 from J; bases not matched to a gene: 6. The chain's CDR3 is CASSPPTGTSGSDEQFF. CDR3 coding DNA: TGTGCCAGCTCACCACCCACCGGGACTAGCGGGAGCGATGAGCAGTTCTTC. The full variable domain, its missing parts supplied by reference TRBV18 and TRBJ2-1, is NAGVMQNPRHLVRRRGQEARLRCSPMKGHSHVYWYRQLPEEGLKFMVYLQKENIIDESGMPKERFSAEFPKEGPSILRIQQVVRGDSAAYFCASSPPTGTSGSDEQFFGPGTRLTVL.

The chain couples TRBV7-9 to TRBJ1-1; D possibly corresponds to TRBD1 (5 bases). The CDR3 loop spans 13 amino acids. CDR1 and CDR2 (germline): SEHNR, FQNEAQ (reference sequence). Trimming removed 2 bases at V and 5 bases at J, with 9 bases between. The CDR3 protein is CASSLTRETEAFF. The CDR3 region has the DNA TGTGCCAGCAGCTTAACCAGGGAAACTGAAGCTTTCTTT.

This clonotype was found a few times. This chain links TRBV29-1 with TRBJ1-5; maybe TRBD1 (5 bases). Germline V gives CDR1 SQVTM, CDR2 ANQGSEA. V was clipped by 7 bases and J by 0 bases, with 13 bases between them. CDR3 size: 14 residues. CDR3 in amino acids: CSARVGDSNQPQHF. The CDR3 coding sequence is TGCAGCGCCAGGGTGGGGGATAGCAATCAGCCCCAGCATTTT.

The V gene is TRBV18, the J gene TRBJ1-3; D is ambiguous. CDR3 length equals 13 residues. V dropped 6 bases and J dropped 4 bases, with 10 bases sitting between them. Per germline, CDR1 KGHSH and CDR2 LQKENI. CDR3 amino acids: CASSNQRGNTIYF. The CDR3 DNA follows: TGTGCCAGCTCGAACCAGAGGGGAAACACCATATATTTT.

This clonotype was counted between two and nine times. The CDR3 bases are TGCAGCGTACGGACAGGGGGCTCCGGGGAGCTGTTTTTT. Its protein is CSVRTGGSGELFF. This chain joins TRBV29-1 and TRBJ2-2; 11 positions match TRBD1. V shed 6 bases and J 6 bases; nucleotides not matched to a gene: 3. Germline V lookup: CDR1 SQVTM, CDR2 ANQGSEA. CDR3 size: 13 residues.

The chain recombines TRBV20-1 with TRBJ2-7; 7 positions match TRBD1. CDR3 length: 14 residues. Germline-derived CDR1 and CDR2 are DFQATT and SNEGSKA (reference sequence). Trimming removed 6 bases from V and 3 bases from J; junction bases left unmatched: 11. CDR3 sequence reads: CSASGQQSFYEQYF. In nucleotides, the CDR3 is TGCAGTGCCTCGGGACAGCAATCCTTCTACGAGCAGTACTTC.

This clonotype was seen only once. The chain carries TRBV5-1 and TRBJ2-3; the match to TRBD1 covers 9 bases. The V gene end was trimmed by 3 bases and the J gene end by 0 bases; junction bases not matched to a gene: 2. Per germline, CDR1 SGHRS and CDR2 YFSETQ. The CDR3 runs to 15 residues. CDR3 DNA: TGCGCCAGCAGCTGGACAGGGGAGAGCACAGATACGCAGTATTTT. Translation gives CASSWTGESTDTQYF.

This clonotype has more than one count but fewer than ten. The CDR3 is CSARVPNQPQHF. CDR3 DNA: TGCAGTGCTAGGGTACCAAATCAGCCCCAGCATTTT. The chain has TRBV20-1 and TRBJ1-5; D is undetermined. This CDR3 comprises 12 residues. Germline V lookup: CDR1 DFQATT, CDR2 SNEGSKA (reference sequence). Trimming stripped 3 bases from V and 4 bases from J, with 7 bases between.

The CDR3 DNA follows: TGCAGTGCTATGGCCCTCAACAGGGGAAGAGGAAACACCATATATTTT. Translation: CSAMALNRGRGNTIYF. The rearrangement joins TRBV20-1 to TRBJ1-3, with 7 bases that match TRBD1. V was clipped by 4 bases and J by 4 bases; unmatched bases: 13. From germline, CDR1 is DFQATT and CDR2 SNEGSKA (reference sequence). This CDR3 spans 16 amino acids.

V and J are TRBV3-1 and TRBJ2-4; D is perhaps TRBD1 or TRBD2 (5 bases each). The CDR3 extends over 15 amino acids. Germline V gene data show CDR1 as LGHDT and CDR2 as YNNKEL (reference sequence). The ends were cut back, 5 bases at V and 1 base at J, with 12 bases in the middle. CDR3 DNA sequence: TGTGCCAGCAGCTGGGACGGTATCGCCAAAAACATTCAGTACTTC. Amino acids: CASSWDGIAKNIQYF.

In its sample, this clonotype was seen a few times. The rearrangement joins TRBV4-3 to TRBJ1-2, with 7 nucleotides matching TRBD1. Germline-derived CDR1 and CDR2 are LGHNA and YSLEER. V dropped 0 bases and J dropped 8; count of bases not matched to a gene: 12. This CDR3 comprises 16 residues. CDR3 protein: CASSQEVPGGRRGYTF. The CDR3 DNA follows: TGCGCCAGCAGCCAAGAGGTCCCAGGGGGGCGCCGGGGCTACACCTTC.

This clonotype has a handful of counts. This chain uses TRBV24-1 with TRBJ2-2; no definite D call. With 6 bases removed from V and 6 bases from J, the gap between germline ends came to 16 bases. Germline CDR1 and CDR2: KGHDR and SFDVKD. This CDR3 has 15 residues. The DNA of the CDR3 is TGTGCCACCAGTTTTTCTGGAGAAAACTCCGGGGAGCTGTTTTTT. Encoded protein: CATSFSGENSGELFF.

This clonotype was recorded a few times. The chain carries TRBV10-3 and TRBJ1-2, with no clear D. Looked up from germline, CDR1 is ENHRY and CDR2 is SYGVKD. The V end lost 8 bases, the J end lost 4 bases, and 11 bases lay between the germline ends. There are 12 residues in the CDR3. The CDR3 coding sequence is TGTGCCATCGGCCCTGATCCCTATGGCTACACCTTC. Its protein is CAIGPDPYGYTF.

The chain uses TRBV4-2 and TRBJ1-2, with a tentative D call TRBD1 (5 bases). Germline V gene sequence: CDR1 LGHNA, CDR2 YNFKEQ. The CDR3 runs to 17 residues. V lost 0 bases, J lost 4 bases, and 18 bases lay in between. The CDR3 DNA follows: TGTGCCAGCAGCCAAGATCAGCGGGGCAGGGCGGTCTATGGCTACACCTTC. Translated: CASSQDQRGRAVYGYTF.